The 32 T cell receptor beta chains below were found in one sample sequenced in a study of Tregs in tolerant kidney transplant recipients. Only in-frame clones appear in the TCRdb table, and some are missing; sequencing was by immunoSEQ multiplex PCR. Of 90,000 or so clones detected, just over 90% appear once; the ten largest clones hold roughly 5%. Sequences were obtained from CD8+ T cells from blood. These receptors all stem from a human donor in good health.

The rearrangement joins TRBV13 to TRBJ2-3; D gene unclear. Trimming cost V 5 bases and J 0 bases, with 12 bases left between them. Germline-derived CDR1 and CDR2 are PRHDT and FYEKMQ (reference sequence). This CDR3 is built from 15 residues. This CDR3 reads CASSPPGSSTDTQYF. The CDR3 nucleotides read TGTGCCAGCAGCCCACCGGGTTCTAGCACAGATACGCAGTATTTT.

This clone was counted once. V gene TRBV4-1 combines with J gene TRBJ2-5, with 9 bases that match TRBD2. CDR1 is MGHRA and CDR2 is YSYEKL in the germline V gene. The CDR3 sequence is 15 residues long. The junction had 4 bases not matched to a gene; V was cut back by 3 bases and J by 2 bases. The CDR3 protein is CASSQRRGGQETQYF. DNA of the CDR3: TGCGCCAGCAGCCAGAGGCGGGGGGGACAAGAGACCCAGTACTTC.

The chain combines TRBV9 with TRBJ1-4, with 9 bases that match TRBD1. Germline CDR1 SGDLS, CDR2 YYNGEE. This CDR3 region has 17 residues. With V trimmed by 4 bases and J by 2 bases, 9 bases remained unmatched. CDR3 DNA: TGTGCCAGCAGCAACCGGGACAGGGTTGGGACTAATGAAAAACTGTTTTTT. The encoded protein is CASSNRDRVGTNEKLFF.

The chain links TRBV5-6 to TRBJ2-1, with 8 bases matching TRBD2. The CDR3 runs to 14 residues. The trim removed 4 bases at V and 8 bases at J, leaving 8 bases unmatched. Germline values: CDR1 SGHDT, CDR2 YYEEEE. The CDR3 region is CASSPGTSLHEQFF. CDR3 nucleotides: TGTGCCAGCAGCCCCGGGACTAGTCTGCATGAGCAGTTCTTC.

The chain uses TRBV14 and TRBJ2-5, with D maybe TRBD2 (6 bases). The germline CDR1 and CDR2 sequences are SGHDN and FVKESK. The CDR3 loop spans 15 amino acids. The V end was cut by 3 bases, the J end by 4 bases, with 15 bases between. The CDR3 loop reads CASSHYRGTGETQYF. The CDR3 DNA sequence: TGTGCCAGCAGCCATTATCGGGGGACCGGAGAGACCCAGTACTTC.

This sequence joins TRBV27 and TRBJ1-1; TRBD1 matches at 7 bases. Germline CDR1 is MNHEY and CDR2 is SMNVEV (reference sequence). J lost 1 base, V lost 8 bases, and 4 bases had no gene match. The length of the CDR3 is 13 residues. The CDR3 DNA sequence: TGTGCCAGCTGGACAGGTAGGAACACTGAAGCTTTCTTT. Translation: CASWTGRNTEAFF.

Comment on this clone: Other DNA variants within this sample encode the same CDR3. The V gene is TRBV5-1, the J gene TRBJ1-1; D is unresolved. CDR1 and CDR2 from the germline V gene are SGHRS and YFSETQ. There are 13 residues in the CDR3. The ends were cut back, 4 bases at V and 1 base at J, with 8 bases in the middle. CDR3 in DNA: TGCGCCAGCAGCCCGCGGCAGAACACTGAAGCTTTCTTT. Its translation is CASSPRQNTEAFF. The full variable domain, rest sourced from reference TRBV5-1 and TRBJ1-1, is KAGVTQTPRYLIKTRGQQVTLSCSPISGHRSVSWYQQTPGQGLQFLFEYFSETQRNKGNFPGRFSGRQFSNSRSEMNVSTLELGDSALYLCASSPRQNTEAFFGQGTRLTVV.

The V gene is TRBV5-1, the J gene TRBJ2-1, with TRBD1 as a possible D gene (5 bases). V was trimmed by 1 base and J by 0 bases, leaving 8 bases between them. This CDR3 has 15 amino acids. Germline values: CDR1 SGHRS, CDR2 YFSETQ. This CDR3 is CASSLQGSSYNEQFF. The DNA for the CDR3 is TGCGCCAGCAGCTTGCAGGGAAGCTCCTACAATGAGCAGTTCTTC.

The chain carries TRBV6-6 and TRBJ1-1; D is ambiguous. Deletions cut 0 bases from V and 3 bases from J, with 5 bases between. This CDR3 contains 13 residues. CDR1 is MNHNY, CDR2 SVGAGI, per germline (reference sequence). The DNA of the CDR3 is TGTGCCAGCAGTTACTCGAGGGACACTGAAGCTTTCTTT. It is translated as CASSYSRDTEAFF.

The V call is TRBV28, the J call TRBJ2-1; D remains ambiguous. There are 14 residues in the CDR3. The V gene lost 6 bases and the J gene lost 2 bases, with 11 bases spanning the gap. The germline CDR1 and CDR2 sequences are MDHEN and SYDVKM. This chain's CDR3 is CASRLYLAYNEQFF. DNA of the CDR3: TGTGCCAGCAGGCTATATTTAGCCTACAATGAGCAGTTCTTC.

The V gene is TRBV9, the J gene TRBJ1-2; D not resolved. This CDR3 has 9 amino acids. Looked up from germline, CDR1 is SGDLS and CDR2 is YYNGEE. V was trimmed by 10 bases and J by 6 bases, leaving 7 bases between them. The CDR3 DNA reads as TGTGCCGGCGGGGATGGCTACACCTTC. Protein sequence: CAGGDGYTF.

The chain has TRBV27 and TRBJ2-1; D call uncertain. V lost 3 bases, J lost 9 bases, and 12 bases lay in between. Germline CDR1 MNHEY, CDR2 SMNVEV (reference sequence). The CDR3 runs to 13 residues. CDR3 DNA sequence: TGTGCCAGCAGTTTTGGACCCCCAGGTGAGCAGTTCTTC. This codes for CASSFGPPGEQFF.

This clone was detected a few times. The sample carries other DNA sequences with the same CDR3. The chain links TRBV5-1 to TRBJ1-2; the match to TRBD1 covers 9 bases. The V gene's germline CDR1 is SGHRS and CDR2 YFSETQ. The CDR3 is made up of 15 amino acids. Trimming took 0 bases from V and 6 from J; bases not matched to a gene: 6. Written as DNA, the CDR3 is TGCGCCAGCAGCTTGGAGGGACAGGGAAGTGATGGCTACACCTTC. It translates to CASSLEGQGSDGYTF.

The chain recombines TRBV9 with TRBJ2-7; the match to TRBD1 covers 10 bases. CDR1 and CDR2 from the germline V gene are SGDLS and YYNGEE. This CDR3 has 16 residues. With 3 bases clipped from V and 4 bases from J, the junction kept 10 bases outside the gene matches. Written as DNA, the CDR3 is TGTGCCAGCAGCGGCTCGCGCGGGACAGGGGTGTACGAGCAGTACTTC. Translating gives CASSGSRGTGVYEQYF.

This chain joins TRBV12-5 and TRBJ1-2; D is possibly TRBD1 (5 bases). Germline lookup yields CDR1 LGHNT and CDR2 FRNRAP. Trimming shortened V by 6 bases and J by 10 bases, and 15 bases separated the two germline ends. This CDR3 is 12 amino acids long. The CDR3 bases are TGTGCTAGTGGAGAGGGACTCCAACACTACACCTTC. It is translated as CASGEGLQHYTF. Full variable domain (remainder filled in from reference TRBV12-5 and TRBJ1-2): DARVTQTPRHKVTEMGQEVTMRCQPILGHNTVFWYRQTMMQGLELLAYFRNRAPLDDSGMPKDRFSAEMPDATLATLKIQPSEPRDSAVYFCASGEGLQHYTFGSGTRLTVV.

The CDR3 region is CASSLLGGGGYEQYF. CDR3 sequence (DNA): TGTGCCAGCAGCCTTTTGGGGGGAGGAGGCTACGAGCAGTACTTC. The rearrangement joins TRBV5-6 to TRBJ2-7; weak D call: TRBD2 (6 bases). This CDR3 has 15 residues. The germline gives CDR1 SGHDT, CDR2 YYEEEE. With 4 bases removed from V and 3 bases from J, the gap between germline ends came to 17 bases.

The DNA for the CDR3 is TGCAGCGTTGAACAGACCTATAGCACAGATACGCAGTATTTT. It is translated as CSVEQTYSTDTQYF. V is TRBV29-1 and J is TRBJ2-3; D call uncertain. Trimming stripped 2 bases from V and 0 bases from J, with 9 bases between. CDR3 size: 14 residues. Germline V lookup: CDR1 SQVTM, CDR2 ANQGSEA.

The chain carries TRBV15 and TRBJ1-1; tentative D call: TRBD1 (6 bases). The CDR3 has 16 residues. Trimming left V 4 bases short and J 3 bases short, with 18 bases between. The germline CDR1 and CDR2 sequences are LNHNV and YYDKDF (reference sequence). The CDR3 loop reads CATSKGREGVDTEAFF. CDR3 coding DNA: TGTGCCACCAGCAAAGGGAGGGAGGGGGTAGACACTGAAGCTTTCTTT. Looking up the rest from reference TRBV15 and TRBJ1-1 gives the full variable domain: DAMVIQNPRYQVTQFGKPVTLSCSQTLNHNVMYWYQQKSSQAPKLLFHYYDKDFNNEADTPDNFQSRRPNTSFCFLDIRSPGLGDTAMYLCATSKGREGVDTEAFFGQGTRLTVV.

This clone appeared once. The V gene is TRBV9, the J gene TRBJ1-2; the match to TRBD1 covers 8 bases. V was clipped by 2 bases and J by 6 bases; unmatched bases: 9. This CDR3 is built from 15 residues. Germline loops: CDR1 SGDLS, CDR2 YYNGEE. Written as DNA, the CDR3 is TGTGCCAGCAGCGTTTCTATATCAGGGGGCAATGGCTACACCTTC. It translates to CASSVSISGGNGYTF.

The V call is TRBV9, the J call TRBJ1-2; D gene uncertain. The V end lost 1 base, the J end lost 2 bases, and 15 bases lay between the germline ends. This CDR3 contains 16 residues. Germline CDR1 SGDLS, CDR2 YYNGEE. The CDR3 nucleotides are TGTGCCAGCAGCGTATCCCAACTCGTCGAAAACTATGGCTACACCTTC. Translation gives CASSVSQLVENYGYTF.

The V call is TRBV6-5, the J call TRBJ2-3; no definite D call. The CDR3 sequence is 15 residues long. V lost 6 bases and J 6 bases, leaving 19 bases between the germline ends. Germline V gene sequence: CDR1 MNHEY, CDR2 SVGAGI. CDR3 sequence reads: CASSPSAVRVDTQYF. CDR3 nucleotide sequence: TGTGCCAGCAGCCCCTCGGCGGTAAGGGTGGATACGCAGTATTTT.

This sequence joins TRBV7-2 and TRBJ1-2; D call uncertain. Trimming removed 1 base at V and 6 bases at J, with 12 bases between. The length of the CDR3 is 14 residues. CDR1 is SGHTA and CDR2 is FQGNSA in the germline V gene. CDR3 residues: CASSLDGGGNGYTF. DNA of the CDR3: TGTGCCAGCAGCTTAGACGGCGGAGGTAATGGCTACACCTTC.

This sequence joins TRBV19 and TRBJ2-2; 8 nucleotides line up with TRBD1. The CDR3 totals 17 residues. From germline, CDR1 is LNHDA and CDR2 SQIVND (reference sequence). The V segment lost 8 bases and the J segment 5 bases; nucleotides outside the gene matches: 16. CDR3 loop: CASVPEAGGAWTGELFF. As DNA, the CDR3 is TGTGCCAGTGTCCCTGAGGCAGGGGGCGCGTGGACCGGGGAGCTGTTTTTT.

V is TRBV7-9 and J is TRBJ2-5; 9 positions match TRBD1. V dropped 4 bases and J dropped 2; count of bases not matched to a gene: 8. The CDR3 runs 16 residues. Germline CDR1 and CDR2: SEHNR and FQNEAQ (reference sequence). The CDR3 is CASSSSSGTGQETQYF. The CDR3 DNA reads TGTGCCAGCAGCTCGTCTTCCGGGACAGGGCAAGAGACCCAGTACTTC.

The chain combines TRBV7-6 with TRBJ2-7, with a possible D match to TRBD2 (5 bases). Germline V gene data show CDR1 as SGHVS and CDR2 as FNYEAQ. Between the trimmed V and J ends, which lost 5 bases and 4 bases, there was a span of 6 bases. The CDR3 sequence is 11 residues long. The CDR3: CASSPGYEQYF. The CDR3 DNA follows: TGTGCCAGCAGCCCGGGGTACGAGCAGTACTTC.

The rearrangement joins TRBV7-7 to TRBJ2-1, with TRBD1 as a possible D gene (5 bases). Germline values: CDR1 SSHAT, CDR2 FNYEAQ (reference sequence). This CDR3 region has 14 residues. Trimming removed 4 bases from V and 6 bases from J, with 13 bases in between. The CDR3 DNA follows: TGTGCCAGCAGCTCCAGACCAGGGTCCAATGAGCAGTTCTTC. Translated, it gives CASSSRPGSNEQFF. The entire variable domain, with the rest obtained from reference TRBV7-7 and TRBJ2-1, is as follows: GAGVSQSPRYKVTKRGQDVTLRCDPISSHATLYWYQQALGQGPEFLTYFNYEAQPDKSGLPSDRFSAERPEGSISTLTIQRTEQRDSAMYRCASSSRPGSNEQFFGPGTRLTVL.

The genes are TRBV5-6 and TRBJ1-2; D gene ambiguous. V was clipped by 0 bases and J by 5 bases, with 14 bases between them. This CDR3 contains 15 residues. CDR1 and CDR2 from the germline V gene are SGHDT and YYEEEE. CDR3 region: CASSLGHPLLYGYTF. CDR3 DNA: TGTGCCAGCAGCTTGGGGCACCCCCTACTTTATGGCTACACCTTC. Full variable domain (missing parts from reference TRBV5-6 and TRBJ1-2): DAGVTQSPTHLIKTRGQQVTLRCSPKSGHDTVSWYQQALGQGPQFIFQYYEEEERQRGNFPDRFSGHQFPNYSSELNVNALLLGDSALYLCASSLGHPLLYGYTFGSGTRLTVV.

The chain links TRBV13 to TRBJ2-2; D is undetermined. V gave up 0 bases and J gave up 2 bases, with 7 bases separating them. Germline CDR1 PRHDT, CDR2 FYEKMQ (reference sequence). The CDR3 runs to 15 residues. The CDR3 region has the DNA TGTGCCAGCAGCTTAGGACAGCCCAACACCGGGGAGCTGTTTTTT. Its translation: CASSLGQPNTGELFF.

The J gene is TRBJ2-3, the V gene TRBV14, with TRBD2 as a possible D gene (6 bases). Germline CDR1 SGHDN, CDR2 FVKESK. The V and J ends lost 5 bases and 2 bases respectively, with 20 bases between them. This CDR3 has 17 residues. The CDR3 loop reads CASSTSVSGLFTDTQYF. In DNA form, the CDR3 reads TGTGCCAGCAGCACGTCGGTTAGCGGACTATTCACAGATACGCAGTATTTT.

V usage is TRBV6-1 and J usage is TRBJ1-1; the match to TRBD1 covers 10 bases. The CDR3 runs 15 residues. Germline V lookup: CDR1 MNHNS, CDR2 SASEGT. After removal of 5 bases from V and 3 bases from J, the junction contained 6 bases not matched to a gene. The CDR3 loop reads CASSMRTGGDTEAFF. The CDR3 DNA sequence: TGTGCCAGCAGTATGCGGACAGGGGGGGACACTGAAGCTTTCTTT.

This clone has just one count. The rearrangement links TRBV6-5 to TRBJ2-7; 9 bases are a match to TRBD1. This CDR3 spans 15 amino acids. The germline V gene encodes CDR1 MNHEY and CDR2 SVGAGI. The J segment lost 3 bases and the V segment lost 2 bases, leaving 5 bases of the junction unmatched. CDR3 region: CASSYSGDRVYEQYF. DNA of the CDR3: TGTGCCAGCAGTTACAGTGGGGACAGGGTCTACGAGCAGTACTTC.

This chain uses TRBV5-1 with TRBJ2-5, with D perhaps TRBD1 (5 bases). Germline loops: CDR1 SGHRS, CDR2 YFSETQ. CDR3 length: 17 amino acids. V was pared by 4 bases and J by 2 bases, with 21 bases between. The CDR3 spells CASSLLRGPAIQETQYF. The DNA for the CDR3 is TGCGCCAGCAGCCTCCTAAGGGGTCCAGCTATTCAAGAGACCCAGTACTTC.